The 20 T cell receptor beta chains given below trace back to one sample, sequenced in a study of cytomegalovirus exposure and HLA in healthy donors. 13 Jbeta primers and 60 Vbeta primers were used for the PCR. Repertoires were generated with immunoSEQ multiplex PCR, while TCRdb's copy carries only in-frame clones and drops some. The top ten hold 1% to 1.5% of the sample, which has 180,000 or so clones, roughly 8.7% seen once. The sequenced sample consisted of PBMCs. Receptors originate from a woman aged 30 to 39 in good health and CMV-seropositive.

V is TRBV30 and J is TRBJ1-1; 7 bases are a match to TRBD1. The CDR3 has 13 residues. V shed 2 bases and J 3 bases; nucleotides not matched to a gene: 3. CDR1 is GTSNPN and CDR2 is SVGIG in the germline V gene (reference sequence). CDR3 sequence (DNA): TGTGCCTGGAGTTCAGGGGGTTACACTGAAGCTTTCTTT. Residues: CAWSSGGYTEAFF. The entire variable domain, with the rest obtained from reference TRBV30 and TRBJ1-1, is as follows: SQTIHQWPATLVQPVGSPLSLECTVEGTSNPNLYWYRQAAGRGLQLLFYSVGIGQISSEVPQNLSASRPQDRQFILSSKKLLLSDSGFYLCAWSSGGYTEAFFGQGTRLTVV.

This chain connects TRBV9 to TRBJ1-1; no clear D. Trimming stripped 0 bases from V and 0 bases from J, with 6 bases between. The CDR3 sequence is 14 residues long. From germline, CDR1 is SGDLS and CDR2 YYNGEE. The CDR3 sequence: CASSVGGMNTEAFF. The CDR3 bases are TGTGCCAGCAGCGTAGGAGGCATGAACACTGAAGCTTTCTTT.

In its sample, this clone was seen a few times. The chain couples TRBV5-5 to TRBJ2-7; maybe TRBD1 (5 bases). Germline V gene sequence: CDR1 SGHKS, CDR2 YYEKEE (reference sequence). The CDR3 contains 14 residues. The V gene lost 2 bases and the J gene lost 3 bases, with 12 bases spanning the gap. The CDR3 is CASSLGAVSYEQYF. The CDR3 DNA reads as TGTGCCAGCAGCTTAGGGGCGGTTAGCTACGAGCAGTACTTC.

This clone was observed a handful of times. This sequence joins TRBV19 and TRBJ2-6; the D gene is possibly TRBD1 (5 bases). Trimming left V 4 bases short and J 0 bases short, with 7 bases between. Looked up from germline, CDR1 is LNHDA and CDR2 is SQIVND (reference sequence). The CDR3 extends over 15 amino acids. The CDR3 nucleotides read TGTGCCAGTAGTACCCAGGGCTCTGGGGCCAACGTCCTGACTTTC. The encoded protein is CASSTQGSGANVLTF.

The chain couples TRBV30 to TRBJ2-1, with TRBD2 matching 12 bases. From germline, CDR1 is GTSNPN and CDR2 SVGIG (reference sequence). CDR3 length: 13 residues. Trimming cost V 3 bases and J 10 bases; bases outside gene matches: 4. This CDR3 reads CAWSAGLAGEQFF. The CDR3 DNA reads as TGTGCCTGGAGCGCCGGACTAGCGGGAGAGCAGTTCTTC.

The chain employs TRBV9 and TRBJ1-2, with 8 bases lining up with TRBD1. The CDR3 spans 15 residues. The germline gives CDR1 SGDLS, CDR2 YYNGEE. V shed 3 bases, J shed 4 bases, and the junction held 8 bases outside the gene matches. The CDR3 protein is CASSEGGTGFYGYTF. The CDR3 DNA is TGTGCCAGCAGCGAGGGGGGGACAGGCTTCTATGGCTACACCTTC.

This clone has more than one count but fewer than ten. A read error may produce the germline difference seen at one junction end. V usage is TRBV20-1 and J usage is TRBJ1-1, with 7 bases lining up with TRBD1. The germline V gene encodes CDR1 DFQATT and CDR2 SNEGSKA (reference sequence). The CDR3 is 11 amino acids. Here the CDR3 DNA reads TGCAGTGCCCCCTGGACAGGTGAAACTTTCTTT. It encodes CSAPWTGETFF.

The chain has TRBV4-1 and TRBJ2-3; D call uncertain. Germline V gives CDR1 MGHRA, CDR2 YSYEKL. The CDR3 is 13 residues long. The V and J ends lost 4 bases and 4 bases respectively, with 9 bases between them. The chain's CDR3 is CASSPITADTQYF. The DNA of the CDR3 is TGCGCCAGCAGCCCGATTACGGCAGATACGCAGTATTTT.

This clone was picked up a small number of times. CDR3 residues: CASSYGGGQIYEQYF. Here the CDR3 DNA reads TGTGCCAGCAGTTACGGCGGGGGACAAATCTACGAGCAGTACTTC. The V gene is TRBV6-5, the J gene TRBJ2-7, with D perhaps TRBD2 (7 bases). V lost 2 bases to trimming and J lost 3 bases, with 14 bases between them. Per the germline V gene, CDR1 is MNHEY and CDR2 is SVGAGI. The CDR3 has 15 residues.

This chain connects TRBV7-2 to TRBJ2-3, with a tentative D call TRBD1 (6 bases). Germline CDR1 SGHTA, CDR2 FQGNSA. The CDR3 extends over 15 amino acids. The germline V and J ends were trimmed by 5 bases and 2 bases, with 14 bases remaining between them. The CDR3 sequence is CASSLGGQYTDTQYF. The CDR3 DNA sequence: TGTGCCAGCAGCCTCGGAGGACAGTACACAGATACGCAGTATTTT.

This clone was counted between two and nine times. The rearrangement links TRBV1 to TRBJ2-1; TRBD2 was called by the table and not checked on the DNA. TRBV1 corresponds to a pseudogene. The CDR3 contains 14 residues. CDR3 residues: CTSSLGGRLNEQFF. The CDR3 DNA is TGCACCAGCAGCCTTGGCGGGAGGTTGAATGAGCAGTTCTTC.

This clone turned up a few times. The V call is TRBV30, the J call TRBJ2-1, with 10 bases identical to TRBD2. Trimming at V came to 0 bases and at J to 4 bases, leaving 12 bases not matched to a gene. The length of the CDR3 is 18 residues. The germline V gene has CDR1 GTSNPN and CDR2 SVGIG (reference sequence). The CDR3 spells CAWSVGSGRSLGYNEQFF. The CDR3 DNA reads TGTGCCTGGAGTGTTGGTAGCGGGAGGTCCTTGGGTTACAATGAGCAGTTCTTC.

V usage is TRBV6-1 and J usage is TRBJ1-2; D possibly corresponds to TRBD1 (5 bases). The CDR3 covers 13 residues. V shed 6 bases and J shed 7 bases, with 15 bases lying between them. From germline, CDR1 is MNHNS and CDR2 SASEGT. CDR3 sequence (DNA): TGTGCCAGCAGGCAGGGCCCGTACTGTGGCTACACCTTC. This gives the protein CASRQGPYCGYTF.

This clone was seen a few times. The CDR3 loop is CASSIDLDTGEWDGYTF. The CDR3 DNA is TGTGCCAGTAGTATAGATCTCGATACAGGGGAATGGGACGGCTACACCTTC. The genes are TRBV19 and TRBJ1-2; 7 bases fit TRBD1. The junction had 15 bases not matched to a gene; V was cut back by 0 bases and J by 8 bases. CDR1 and CDR2 (germline): LNHDA, SQIVND (reference sequence). There are 17 residues in the CDR3.

This clone was picked up a small number of times. This chain links TRBV7-9 with TRBJ2-5; TRBD1 might be the D (5 bases). V lost 1 base and J lost 5, with 17 bases in between. Germline assignment: CDR1 SEHNR and CDR2 FQNEAQ (reference sequence). The CDR3 length is 16 residues. The CDR3 region is CASSLGQLGVVETQYF. The CDR3, as DNA: TGTGCCAGCAGCTTAGGACAGTTAGGGGTGGTGGAGACCCAGTACTTC.

This clone came up a few times. The CDR3, as DNA: TGTGCCAGCAGTGACACAGGGTGGGGCACTGAAGCTTTCTTT. This translates into CASSDTGWGTEAFF. The rearrangement uses TRBV25-1 and TRBJ1-1; possibly TRBD1 for D (6 bases). The CDR3 totals 14 residues. The germline V and J ends were trimmed by 3 bases and 4 bases, with 12 bases remaining between them. Germline lookup yields CDR1 MGHDK and CDR2 SYGVNS.

The chain is built from TRBV5-1 and TRBJ2-1; 13 bases agree with TRBD2. V shed 2 bases, J shed 6 bases, and the junction held 8 bases outside the gene matches. This CDR3 is built from 17 residues. CDR1 is SGHRS and CDR2 is YFSETQ in the germline V gene. The CDR3 protein is CASSFSAGTSGVNEQFF. CDR3 in DNA: TGCGCCAGCAGCTTTTCTGCAGGGACTAGCGGGGTCAATGAGCAGTTCTTC.

This chain links TRBV6-5 with TRBJ2-5; D is possibly TRBD2 (5 bases). Trimming took 6 bases from V and 4 from J, leaving 15 bases between them. Germline-derived CDR1 and CDR2 are MNHEY and SVGAGI. This CDR3 region has 14 residues. The CDR3, as DNA: TGTGCCAGCAGCTACCAGACTACGGGAGAGACCCAGTACTTC. Translating gives CASSYQTTGETQYF.

V gene TRBV9 combines with J gene TRBJ2-3; D may be TRBD2 (6 bases). Germline-derived CDR1 and CDR2 are SGDLS and YYNGEE. The length of the CDR3 is 15 residues. Trimming removed 1 base at V and 3 bases at J, with 12 bases between. The CDR3 DNA is TGTGCCAGCAGCGTAACGGGAGTGAGTACAGATACGCAGTATTTT. This gives the protein CASSVTGVSTDTQYF.

This clone has a handful of counts. The J gene is TRBJ1-3, the V gene TRBV5-1; maybe TRBD1 (6 bases). The CDR3 has 15 amino acids. V lost 6 bases and J 8 bases, leaving 21 bases between the germline ends. CDR1 and CDR2 (germline): SGHRS, YFSETQ. The CDR3 protein is CASNGGGTPGDTIYF. CDR3 sequence (DNA): TGCGCCAGCAACGGGGGGGGCACCCCTGGGGACACCATATATTTT.